This T cell receptor (beta chain) was identified in a study of immune evolution from preneoplasia to lung adenocarcinoma. Sequenced by immunoSEQ multiplex PCR; TCRdb stores in-frame clones only, minus some. Of about 4,700 clones in the sample, less than 85% were seen once. Germline V gene sequence: CDR1 LNHNV, CDR2 YYDKDF (reference sequence). The CDR3 is 15 amino acids. The J segment lost 0 bases and the V segment lost 6 bases, leaving 6 bases of the junction unmatched. This sequence joins TRBV15 and TRBJ1-2; 8 bases line up with TRBD1. The sequence was collected from a person aged 55-80 years with lung adenocarcinoma. The sample was FFPE adjacent normal lung tissue. The CDR3 DNA follows: TGTGCCACCAGTTCGGGACAGGAGTCTAACTATGGCTACACCTTC. Protein sequence: CATSSGQESNYGYTF.